Each of the 21 T cell receptor beta chains below was sequenced from the same sample in a study of human T cells and chemical hapten exposure. Stated time point: patch test 3, about 24 weeks after DPC sensitization. This sample's treatment: therapeutic diphenylcyclopropenone sensitization with weekly scalp DPC. TCRdb called the RACE reads again in MiXCR, with one record for every CDR3 protein. The sample lists 150,000 to 200,000 distinct CDR3 sequences; 28% were seen once. Sample: whole blood, taken in connection with sensitization to the hapten diphenylcyclopropenone (DPC). Every receptor here comes from a young woman with alopecia areata. Some clones in this sample may be carry-over from other donors' samples.

This clonotype was seen a few times. CDR3 in amino acids: CSAATGGTTDTQYF. The CDR3, as DNA: TGCAGCGCTGCGACAGGGGGGACCACAGATACGCAGTATTTT. The rearrangement joins TRBV29-1 to TRBJ2-3; 9 bases agree with TRBD1. Germline lookup yields CDR1 SQVTM and CDR2 ANQGSEA. After removal of 7 bases from V and 2 bases from J, the junction contained 7 bases not matched to a gene. The CDR3 totals 14 residues.

The J gene is TRBJ1-4, the V gene TRBV13; D is possibly TRBD1 (6 bases). This CDR3 spans 15 amino acids. CDR1 is PRHDT, CDR2 FYEKMQ, per germline (reference sequence). V shed 1 base and J shed 6 bases, with 12 bases lying between them. DNA for the CDR3: TGTGCCAGCAGCTTAGCCCGGGACAAAGATGAAAAACTGTTTTTT. This encodes CASSLARDKDEKLFF.

V is TRBV29-1 and J is TRBJ2-5, with a tentative D call TRBD2 (6 bases). The CDR3 is 11 amino acids. Trimming left V 4 bases short and J 5 bases short, with 8 bases between. Germline CDR1 is SQVTM and CDR2 is ANQGSEA. CDR3 nucleotide sequence: TGCAGCGTTGGGGGGGAGGAGACCCAGTACTTC. The encoded protein is CSVGGEETQYF.

This chain uses TRBV4-3 with TRBJ2-1; 8 nucleotides match TRBD2. The V segment lost 0 bases and the J segment 13 bases; nucleotides outside the gene matches: 11. Germline lookup yields CDR1 LGHNA and CDR2 YSLEER. The CDR3 extends over 15 amino acids. The CDR3 here is CASSQDRGAGAGQFF. CDR3 nucleotide sequence: TGCGCCAGCAGCCAAGATCGGGGAGCGGGAGCAGGTCAGTTCTTC.

V usage is TRBV5-6 and J usage is TRBJ1-1, with 7 bases lining up with TRBD1. The V gene's germline CDR1 is SGHDT and CDR2 YYEEEE. This CDR3 region has 17 residues. V dropped 7 bases and J dropped 1; count of bases not matched to a gene: 16. CDR3 nucleotides: TGTGCCAGCGCCCCGAGGAGGACAGGTGGGTGGAACACTGAAGCTTTCTTT. It translates to CASAPRRTGGWNTEAFF.

The chain joins TRBV6-2 or TRBV6-3 to TRBJ1-6; 10 bases align to TRBD1. There are 14 residues in the CDR3. The V gene end was trimmed by 7 bases and the J gene end by 11 bases; junction bases not matched to a gene: 8. The germline CDR1 and CDR2 sequences are MNHEY and SVGEGT. The CDR3 loop reads CASKSRDRGTPLHF. In DNA, the CDR3 is TGTGCCAGCAAGTCCAGGGACAGGGGTACACCCCTCCACTTT.

The table lists this clonotype with a few counts. The chain carries TRBV6-5 and TRBJ2-7, with D tentatively TRBD2 (6 bases). The CDR3 totals 12 residues. Trimming removed 6 bases from V and 3 bases from J, with 9 bases in between. The V gene's germline CDR1 is MNHEY and CDR2 SVGAGI. The CDR3 spells CASRKGLYEQYF. DNA for the CDR3: TGTGCCAGCAGAAAGGGACTCTACGAGCAGTACTTC.

This clonotype was seen a few times. This chain joins TRBV5-1 and TRBJ1-2, with 8 bases matching TRBD1. CDR1 and CDR2 (germline): SGHRS, YFSETQ. The CDR3 totals 13 residues. J lost 4 bases, V lost 4 bases, and 3 bases had no gene match. CDR3 in amino acids: CASSQTGVYGYTF. CDR3 in DNA: TGCGCCAGCAGCCAGACAGGGGTCTATGGCTACACCTTC.

The chain recombines TRBV9 with TRBJ2-2; D unresolved. The CDR3 extends over 12 amino acids. CDR1 and CDR2 (germline): SGDLS, YYNGEE. V lost 10 bases and J 8 bases, leaving 15 bases between the germline ends. The CDR3 DNA reads TGTGCCTCCGGGCCTTTTGCAGGGGAGCTGTTTTTT. Its protein is CASGPFAGELFF.

The chain uses TRBV29-1 and TRBJ2-1; D remains unclear. This CDR3 has 12 amino acids. The germline V and J ends were trimmed by 7 bases and 9 bases, with 16 bases remaining between them. CDR1 is SQVTM and CDR2 is ANQGSEA in the germline V gene. This chain's CDR3 is CSGTPGSTEQFF. The CDR3 DNA reads TGCAGCGGGACCCCCGGCTCCACTGAGCAGTTCTTC.

Remarks on this clonotype: A single base separates this from a much larger clone, so it may be a read error. Here the CDR3 omits its conserved ending phenylalanine or tryptophan, so a read error is the likely source. V is TRBV19 and J is TRBJ2-7; a weak D match, TRBD1 (6 bases). Germline CDR1 and CDR2: LNHDA and SQIVND (reference sequence). This CDR3 is 16 amino acids long. The germline V and J ends were trimmed by 6 bases and 0 bases, with 18 bases remaining between them. Written as DNA, the CDR3 is TGTGCCAGTAGCCTACCTCAGGGGTCCCCCTCCTACGAGCAGTACTAC. Its translation: CASSLPQGSPSYEQYY.

This clonotype was counted only a few times. V and J are TRBV4-3 and TRBJ2-1; D is possibly TRBD2 (5 bases). CDR1 is LGHNA, CDR2 YSLEER, per germline. The CDR3 spans 14 residues. The V end lost 4 bases, the J end lost 10 bases, and 17 bases lay between the germline ends. The CDR3 nucleotides read TGCGCCAGCAGCCTCATACTAGGTGTTGACGAGCAGTTCTTC. This translates into CASSLILGVDEQFF.

This clonotype turned up a few times. The chain uses TRBV4-2 and TRBJ2-7; D possibly matches TRBD1 or TRBD2 (5 bases each). V dropped 3 bases and J dropped 0 bases, with 12 bases sitting between them. CDR1 is LGHNA and CDR2 is YNFKEQ in the germline V gene. The CDR3 runs to 15 residues. The CDR3 DNA reads as TGTGCCAGCAGCCAGTACCGGGGCGTCTCCTACGAGCAGTACTTC. Its protein is CASSQYRGVSYEQYF.

The V gene is TRBV20-1, the J gene TRBJ1-2; 10 nucleotides match TRBD1. The germline CDR1 and CDR2 sequences are DFQATT and SNEGSKA (reference sequence). The CDR3 totals 15 residues. The junction had 4 bases not matched to a gene; V was cut back by 0 bases and J by 3 bases. In DNA, the CDR3 is TGCAGTGCTAGAGACCAGACAGGGGGCGACTATGGCTACACCTTC. It yields the protein CSARDQTGGDYGYTF.

This clonotype appeared a few times. This chain joins TRBV7-2 and TRBJ1-3; perhaps TRBD1 as D (5 bases). There are 15 residues in the CDR3. Germline V gene data show CDR1 as SGHTA and CDR2 as FQGNSA. V was clipped by 7 bases and J by 0 bases, with 13 bases between them. CDR3 region: CASKGTSSSGNTIYF. In nucleotides, the CDR3 is TGTGCCAGCAAAGGGACTTCCAGCTCTGGAAACACCATATATTTT.

This clonotype has a handful of counts. The chain links TRBV28 to TRBJ2-5, with D unclear. V shed 5 bases and J shed 5 bases, with 21 bases lying between them. CDR1 is MDHEN and CDR2 is SYDVKM in the germline V gene. The CDR3 runs 16 residues. The CDR3 region is CASSPLPGQLGETQYF. In DNA, the CDR3 is TGTGCCAGCAGTCCACTGCCGGGCCAGTTGGGGGAGACCCAGTACTTC.

The chain employs TRBV14 and TRBJ1-5, with D unresolved. The germline V gene has CDR1 SGHDN and CDR2 FVKESK. The V end was cut by 2 bases, the J end by 1 base, with 6 bases between. The CDR3 is made up of 14 amino acids. The CDR3 is CASSQRGSNQPQHF. The CDR3 nucleotides are TGTGCCAGCAGCCAACGCGGGAGCAATCAGCCCCAGCATTTT.

This chain connects TRBV4-1 to TRBJ1-6; unclear D gene. CDR3 length: 12 residues. The ends were cut back, 2 bases at V and 12 bases at J, with 8 bases in the middle. Germline V gives CDR1 MGHRA, CDR2 YSYEKL. The CDR3 loop reads CASSQLGRPLHF. DNA of the CDR3: TGCGCCAGCAGCCAACTTGGGCGACCCCTCCACTTT.

The CDR3 nucleotides are TGTGCCAGCACCCTGGGGGGAGTGAAGACCCAGTACTTC. It yields the protein CASTLGGVKTQYF. V gene TRBV7-6 combines with J gene TRBJ2-5; D is possibly TRBD2 (6 bases). The CDR3 has 13 residues. V gave up 7 bases and J gave up 6 bases, with 15 bases separating them. CDR1 is SGHVS and CDR2 is FNYEAQ in the germline V gene.

This clonotype has a handful of counts. This chain connects TRBV9 to TRBJ2-7; a weak D match, TRBD2 (6 bases). Germline loops: CDR1 SGDLS, CDR2 YYNGEE. The V end lost 0 bases, the J end lost 2 bases, and 9 bases lay between the germline ends. The CDR3 loop spans 14 amino acids. The CDR3 DNA reads as TGTGCCAGCAGCGTAGATGGGGGGACCTACGAGCAGTACTTC. It is translated as CASSVDGGTYEQYF.

Comments on this clonotype: The conserved final phenylalanine or tryptophan is absent from the CDR3, which likely points to a read error. The rearrangement uses TRBV5-6 and TRBJ2-7; possibly TRBD1 or TRBD2 for D (5 bases each). Germline CDR1 is SGHDT and CDR2 is YYEEEE. Deletions cut 2 bases from V and 3 bases from J, with 15 bases between. This CDR3 is built from 15 residues. The CDR3 spells CASSLGRGAYYEQYL. The CDR3 nucleotides read TGTGCCAGCAGCTTAGGGCGAGGGGCCTACTACGAGCAGTACCTC.